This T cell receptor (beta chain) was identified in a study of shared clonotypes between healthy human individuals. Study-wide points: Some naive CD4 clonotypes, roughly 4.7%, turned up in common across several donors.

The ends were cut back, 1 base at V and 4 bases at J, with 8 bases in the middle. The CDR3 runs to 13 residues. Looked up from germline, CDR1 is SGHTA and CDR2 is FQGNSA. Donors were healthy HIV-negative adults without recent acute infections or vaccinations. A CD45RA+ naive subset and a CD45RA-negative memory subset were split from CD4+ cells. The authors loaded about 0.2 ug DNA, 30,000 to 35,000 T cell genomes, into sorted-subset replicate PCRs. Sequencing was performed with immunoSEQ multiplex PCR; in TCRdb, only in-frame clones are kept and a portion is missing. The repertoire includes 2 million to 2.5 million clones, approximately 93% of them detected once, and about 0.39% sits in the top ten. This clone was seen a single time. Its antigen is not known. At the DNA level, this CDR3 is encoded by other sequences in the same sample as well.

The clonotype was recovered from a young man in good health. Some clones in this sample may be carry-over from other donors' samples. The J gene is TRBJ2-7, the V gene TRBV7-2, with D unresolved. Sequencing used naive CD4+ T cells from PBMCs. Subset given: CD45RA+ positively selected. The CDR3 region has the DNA TGTGCCAGCAGCTTAGGATGGGCTTACGAGCAGTACTTC. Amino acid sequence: CASSLGWAYEQYF.